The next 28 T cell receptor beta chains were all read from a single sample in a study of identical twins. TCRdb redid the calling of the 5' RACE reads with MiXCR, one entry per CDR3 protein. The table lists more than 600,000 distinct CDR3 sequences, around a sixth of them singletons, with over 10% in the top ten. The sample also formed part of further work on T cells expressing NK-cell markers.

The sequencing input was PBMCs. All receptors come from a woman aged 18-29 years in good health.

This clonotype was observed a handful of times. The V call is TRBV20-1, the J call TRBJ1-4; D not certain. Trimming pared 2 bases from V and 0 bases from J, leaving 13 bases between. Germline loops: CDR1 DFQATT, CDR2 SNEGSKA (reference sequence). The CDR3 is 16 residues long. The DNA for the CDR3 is TGCAGTGCTAGAATTATAACGAGTGCAACTAATGAAAAACTGTTTTTT. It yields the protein CSARIITSATNEKLFF.

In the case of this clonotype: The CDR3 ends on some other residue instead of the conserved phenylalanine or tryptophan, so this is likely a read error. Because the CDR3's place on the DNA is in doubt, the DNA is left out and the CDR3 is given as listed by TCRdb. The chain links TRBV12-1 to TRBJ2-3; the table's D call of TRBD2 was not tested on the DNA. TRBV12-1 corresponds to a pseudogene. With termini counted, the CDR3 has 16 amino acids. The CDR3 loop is CASSSPGLAEIPVFFL.

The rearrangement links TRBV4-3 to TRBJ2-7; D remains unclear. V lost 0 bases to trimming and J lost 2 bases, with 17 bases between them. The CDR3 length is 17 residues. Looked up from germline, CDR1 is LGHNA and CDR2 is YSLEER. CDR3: CASSQEFSEAGAYEQYF. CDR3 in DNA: TGCGCCAGCAGCCAAGAATTTTCAGAAGCTGGGGCCTACGAGCAGTACTTC.

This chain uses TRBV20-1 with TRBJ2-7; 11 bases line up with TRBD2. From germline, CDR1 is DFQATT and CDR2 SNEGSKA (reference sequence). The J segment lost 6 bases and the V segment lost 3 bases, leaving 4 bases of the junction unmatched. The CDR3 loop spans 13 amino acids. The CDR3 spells CSASSGRAGEQYF. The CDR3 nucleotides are TGCAGTGCTAGTAGCGGGAGGGCCGGCGAGCAGTACTTC.

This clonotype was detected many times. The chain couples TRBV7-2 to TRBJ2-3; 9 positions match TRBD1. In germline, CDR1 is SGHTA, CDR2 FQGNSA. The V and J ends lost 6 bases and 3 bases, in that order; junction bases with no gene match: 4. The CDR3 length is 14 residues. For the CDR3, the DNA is TGTGCCAGCAGGCCCGGACAGGGGACAGATACGCAGTATTTT. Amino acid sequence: CASRPGQGTDTQYF.

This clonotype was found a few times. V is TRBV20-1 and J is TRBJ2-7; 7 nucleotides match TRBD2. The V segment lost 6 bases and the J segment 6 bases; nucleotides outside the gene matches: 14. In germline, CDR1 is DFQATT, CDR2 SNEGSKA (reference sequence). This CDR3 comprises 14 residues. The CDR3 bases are TGCAGTGCCAGGCTGCGGGAGCCATACAGCGAGCAGTACTTC. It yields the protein CSARLREPYSEQYF.

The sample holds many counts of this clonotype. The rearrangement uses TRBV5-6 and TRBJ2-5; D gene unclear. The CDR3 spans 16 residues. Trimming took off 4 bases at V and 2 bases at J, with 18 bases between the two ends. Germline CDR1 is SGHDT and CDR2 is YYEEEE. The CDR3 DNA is TGTGCCAGCAGCCCTCGACGGGCCCTGTCACAAGAGACCCAGTACTTC. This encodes CASSPRRALSQETQYF.

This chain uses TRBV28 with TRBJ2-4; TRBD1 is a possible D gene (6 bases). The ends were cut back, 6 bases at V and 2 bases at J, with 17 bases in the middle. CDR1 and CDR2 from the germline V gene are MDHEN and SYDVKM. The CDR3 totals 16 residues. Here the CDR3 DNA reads TGTGCCAGCAGCCCCCCCGTGGGGGCGTCCAAAAACATTCAGTACTTC. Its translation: CASSPPVGASKNIQYF.

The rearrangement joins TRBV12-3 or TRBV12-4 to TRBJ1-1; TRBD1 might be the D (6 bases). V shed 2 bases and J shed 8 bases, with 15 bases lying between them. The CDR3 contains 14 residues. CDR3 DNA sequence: TGTGCCAGCAGTTTAAGGGGGGTGGCAGGAGAAGCTTTCTTT. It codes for CASSLRGVAGEAFF.

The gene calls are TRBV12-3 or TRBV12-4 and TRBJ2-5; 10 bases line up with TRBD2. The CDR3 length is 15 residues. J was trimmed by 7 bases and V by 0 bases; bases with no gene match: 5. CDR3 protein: CASSLAPSGRGTQYF. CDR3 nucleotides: TGTGCCAGCAGTTTAGCGCCTAGCGGGAGAGGGACCCAGTACTTC.

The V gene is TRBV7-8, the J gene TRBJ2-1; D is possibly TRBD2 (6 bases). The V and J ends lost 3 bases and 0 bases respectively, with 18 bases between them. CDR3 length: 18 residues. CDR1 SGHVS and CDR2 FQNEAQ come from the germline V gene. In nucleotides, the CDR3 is TGTGCCAGCAGCTTCTTCTTCTCCCCAGCGGGCTCCTACAATGAGCAGTTCTTC. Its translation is CASSFFFSPAGSYNEQFF.

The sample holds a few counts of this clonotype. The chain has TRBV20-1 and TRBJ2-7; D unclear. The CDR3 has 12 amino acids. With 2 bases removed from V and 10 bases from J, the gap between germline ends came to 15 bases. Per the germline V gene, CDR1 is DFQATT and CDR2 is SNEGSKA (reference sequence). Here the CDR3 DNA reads TGCAGTGCTAGAATTGTTTCCTACGGTCAGTACTTC. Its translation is CSARIVSYGQYF.

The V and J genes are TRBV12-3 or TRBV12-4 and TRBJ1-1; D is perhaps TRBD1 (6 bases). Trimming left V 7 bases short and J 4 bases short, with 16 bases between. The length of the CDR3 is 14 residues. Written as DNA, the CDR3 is TGTGCCAGCAATGCACAGGGTTCGGGCACTGAAGCTTTCTTT. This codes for CASNAQGSGTEAFF.

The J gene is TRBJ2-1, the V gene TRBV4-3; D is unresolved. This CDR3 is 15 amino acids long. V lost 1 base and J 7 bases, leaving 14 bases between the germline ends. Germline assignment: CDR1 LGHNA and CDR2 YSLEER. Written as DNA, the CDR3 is TGCGCCAGCAGCCAAGTCCAGCTCTTTGGGAATGAGCAGTTCTTC. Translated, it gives CASSQVQLFGNEQFF.

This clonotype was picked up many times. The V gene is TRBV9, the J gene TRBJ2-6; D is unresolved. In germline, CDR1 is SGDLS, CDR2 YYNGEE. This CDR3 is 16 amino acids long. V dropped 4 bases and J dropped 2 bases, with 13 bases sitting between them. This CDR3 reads CASSPTWGTGANVLTF. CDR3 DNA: TGTGCCAGCAGCCCCACCTGGGGAACTGGGGCCAACGTCCTGACTTTC.

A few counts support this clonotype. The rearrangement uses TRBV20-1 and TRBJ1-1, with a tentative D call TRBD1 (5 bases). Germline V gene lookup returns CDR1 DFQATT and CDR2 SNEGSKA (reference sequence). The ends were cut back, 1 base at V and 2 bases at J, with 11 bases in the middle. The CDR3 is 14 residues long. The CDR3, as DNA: TGCAGTGCTAGAGGGGGGTCGGGCAACACTGAAGCTTTCTTT. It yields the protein CSARGGSGNTEAFF.

The CDR3, as DNA: TGCAGTGCTGATACTATGCGGGGGGGCCGTGAGCAGTTCTTC. Protein: CSADTMRGGREQFF. The gene calls are TRBV20-1 and TRBJ2-1; TRBD2 matches 9 bases. The germline V gene has CDR1 DFQATT and CDR2 SNEGSKA (reference sequence). V lost 5 bases to trimming and J lost 9 bases; unmatched junction nucleotides: 11. The CDR3 has 14 residues.

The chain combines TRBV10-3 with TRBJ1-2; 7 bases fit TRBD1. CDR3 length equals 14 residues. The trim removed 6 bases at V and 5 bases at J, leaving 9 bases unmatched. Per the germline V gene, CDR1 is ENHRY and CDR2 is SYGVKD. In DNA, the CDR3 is TGTGCCATCAGCGCCACCGGGACAGCATATGGCTACACCTTC. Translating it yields CAISATGTAYGYTF.

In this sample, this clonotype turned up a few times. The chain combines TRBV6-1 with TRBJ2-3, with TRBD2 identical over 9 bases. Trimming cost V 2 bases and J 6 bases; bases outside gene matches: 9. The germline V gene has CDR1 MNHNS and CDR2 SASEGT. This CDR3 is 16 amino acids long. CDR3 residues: CASSESAGGPWDTQYF. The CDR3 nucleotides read TGTGCCAGCAGTGAATCGGCGGGAGGGCCTTGGGATACGCAGTATTTT.

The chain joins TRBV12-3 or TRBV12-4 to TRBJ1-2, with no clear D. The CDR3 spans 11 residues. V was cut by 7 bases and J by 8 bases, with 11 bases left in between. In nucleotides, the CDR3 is TGTGCCAGCAAATTCGGGGAGGGCTACACCTTC. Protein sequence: CASKFGEGYTF.

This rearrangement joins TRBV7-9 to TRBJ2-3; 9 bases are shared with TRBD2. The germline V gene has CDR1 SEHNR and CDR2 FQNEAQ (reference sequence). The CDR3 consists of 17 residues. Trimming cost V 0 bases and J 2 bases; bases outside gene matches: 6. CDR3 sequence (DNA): TGTGCCAGCAGCTTAGCTCAACTAGCGGGCGACACAGATACGCAGTATTTT. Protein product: CASSLAQLAGDTDTQYF. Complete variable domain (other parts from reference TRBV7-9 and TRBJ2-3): DTGVSQNPRHKITKRGQNVTFRCDPISEHNRLYWYRQTLGQGPEFLTYFQNEAQLEKSRLLSDRFSAERPKGSFSTLEIQRTEQGDSAMYLCASSLAQLAGDTDTQYFGPGTRLTVL.

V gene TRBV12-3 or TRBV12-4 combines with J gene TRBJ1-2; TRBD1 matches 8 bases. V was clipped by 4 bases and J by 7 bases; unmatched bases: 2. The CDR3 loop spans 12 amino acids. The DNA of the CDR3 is TGTGCCAGCAGTTGGACAGGGCTTGGCTACACCTTC. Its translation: CASSWTGLGYTF.

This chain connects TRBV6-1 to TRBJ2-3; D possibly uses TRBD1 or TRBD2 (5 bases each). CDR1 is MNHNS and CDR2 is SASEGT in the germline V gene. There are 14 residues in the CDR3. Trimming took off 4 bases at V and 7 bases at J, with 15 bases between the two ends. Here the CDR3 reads CASSGRDVGNTQYF. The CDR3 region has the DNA TGTGCCAGCAGTGGTCGGGACGTGGGGAATACGCAGTATTTT.

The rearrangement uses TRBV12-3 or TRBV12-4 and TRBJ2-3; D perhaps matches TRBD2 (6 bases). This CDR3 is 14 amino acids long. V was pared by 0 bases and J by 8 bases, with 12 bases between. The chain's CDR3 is CASSLAGGVATQYF. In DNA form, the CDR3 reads TGTGCCAGCAGTTTAGCTGGAGGGGTAGCTACGCAGTATTTT.

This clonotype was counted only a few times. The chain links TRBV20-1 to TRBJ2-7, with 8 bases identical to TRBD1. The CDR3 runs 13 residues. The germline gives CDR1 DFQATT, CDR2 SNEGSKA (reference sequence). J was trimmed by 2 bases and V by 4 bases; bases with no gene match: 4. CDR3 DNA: TGCAGTGCTAAGGGACAGGTTACCTACGAGCAGTACTTC. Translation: CSAKGQVTYEQYF.

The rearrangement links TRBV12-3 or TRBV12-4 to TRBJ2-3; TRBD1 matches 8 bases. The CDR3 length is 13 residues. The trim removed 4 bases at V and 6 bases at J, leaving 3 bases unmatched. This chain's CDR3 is CASSYNRGDTQYF. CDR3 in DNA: TGTGCCAGCAGTTATAACAGGGGGGATACGCAGTATTTT.

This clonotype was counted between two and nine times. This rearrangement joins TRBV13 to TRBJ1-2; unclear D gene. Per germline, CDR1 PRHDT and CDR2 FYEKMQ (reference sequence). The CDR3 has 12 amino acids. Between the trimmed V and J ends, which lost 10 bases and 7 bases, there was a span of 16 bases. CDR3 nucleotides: TGTGCCACCACGAGAGAGGCGGCTGGCTACACCTTC. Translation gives CATTREAAGYTF.

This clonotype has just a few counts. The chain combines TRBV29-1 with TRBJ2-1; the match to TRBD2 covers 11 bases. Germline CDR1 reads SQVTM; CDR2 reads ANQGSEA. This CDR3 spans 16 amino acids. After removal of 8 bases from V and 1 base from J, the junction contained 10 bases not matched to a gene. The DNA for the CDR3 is TGCAGCTTTAGCGGGGGGGCCAGTGTTTCCTACAATGAGCAGTTCTTC. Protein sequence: CSFSGGASVSYNEQFF.